Shown below are 18 T cell receptor beta chains from a single sample sequenced in a study of blood T cell repertoires in COVID-19 (dated by TCRdb to about 2020). Library preparation employed the immunoSEQ multiplex PCR assay. TCRdb mirrors the immuneACCESS table, restricted to in-frame sequences. Some clones are absent from its copies; in checked studies, under half trace to an unresolved V gene, and the reason for the others is unknown. The table for this sample lists more than 250,000 clones; roughly 80% of them were counted only once. The ten largest clones add up to over 4% of the sample. Sequenced input: PBMCs or T cells enriched from blood (not recorded which). The receptors stem from a man between 40 and 49 years old who had been exposed to COVID-19.

This clone was detected once. The rearrangement uses TRBV21-1 and TRBJ1-2; the table's D call, TRBD1, has no DNA check behind it. TRBV21-1 is labeled a pseudogene. The CDR3 is made up of 17 amino acids. The CDR3 region has the DNA TGTGCCAGCAGCAAAGGGCGACAGGGAAATTTGGACTATGGCTACACCTTC. Translated, it gives CASSKGRQGNLDYGYTF.

The chain has TRBV19 and TRBJ2-1; D not certain. The CDR3 spans 12 residues. Germline V gene lookup returns CDR1 LNHDA and CDR2 SQIVND (reference sequence). Trimming removed 4 bases from V and 12 bases from J, with 13 bases in between. The CDR3 bases are TGTGCCAGTAGTAAAACGCTGCACGGGCAGTTCTTC. Translation gives CASSKTLHGQFF.

This chain connects TRBV29-1 to TRBJ1-2, with 8 bases aligning to TRBD1. V shed 4 bases and J 7 bases; nucleotides not matched to a gene: 8. Looked up from germline, CDR1 is SQVTM and CDR2 is ANQGSEA. This CDR3 spans 13 amino acids. The CDR3 region has the DNA TGCAGCGTTGGGACAGGGCGAGGGAGTGGCTACACCTTC. The encoded protein is CSVGTGRGSGYTF.

The chain combines TRBV19 with TRBJ1-5; D uncertain. Germline CDR1 and CDR2: LNHDA and SQIVND (reference sequence). V lost 7 bases and J lost 2, with 18 bases in between. This CDR3 region has 16 residues. The CDR3 loop is CASNSAHLRGNQPQHF. DNA of the CDR3: TGTGCCAGTAATTCCGCCCACCTGCGCGGCAATCAGCCCCAGCATTTT.

This clone was observed once. This chain uses TRBV2 with TRBJ2-2; 10 nucleotides line up with TRBD1. This CDR3 contains 14 residues. V dropped 7 bases and J dropped 6; count of bases not matched to a gene: 5. CDR1 is SNHLY and CDR2 is FYNNEI in the germline V gene. The DNA for the CDR3 is TGTGCCAGCACCGGGGACAGGGGATCCGGGGAGCTGTTTTTT. Protein: CASTGDRGSGELFF.

The gene calls are TRBV15 and TRBJ2-1; 7 bases match TRBD2. CDR3 length equals 17 residues. CDR1 is LNHNV and CDR2 is YYDKDF in the germline V gene (reference sequence). Trimming took 0 bases from V and 0 from J; bases not matched to a gene: 5. CDR3 nucleotides: TGTGCCACCAGCAGAGACGGCGGGGGATCCTCCTACAATGAGCAGTTCTTC. Its protein is CATSRDGGGSSYNEQFF.

The chain uses TRBV5-4 and TRBJ2-5, with D possibly TRBD2 on 6 matching bases. The CDR3 has 15 residues. In germline, CDR1 is SGHNT, CDR2 YYREEE (reference sequence). V was cut by 4 bases and J by 4 bases, with 17 bases left in between. CDR3 bases: TGTGCCAGCAGCCAAAGACTAGGCGGGGCAGAGACCCAGTACTTC. It is translated as CASSQRLGGAETQYF.

The chain has TRBV5-4 and TRBJ1-1; maybe TRBD1 (5 bases). This CDR3 spans 14 amino acids. Germline V gene lookup returns CDR1 SGHNT and CDR2 YYREEE (reference sequence). V gave up 0 bases and J gave up 11 bases, with 17 bases separating them. The CDR3 DNA follows: TGTGCCAGCAGCTTGGAGACTGGCAGGGTGGGGGCTTTCTTT. The encoded protein is CASSLETGRVGAFF.

The chain employs TRBV30 and TRBJ1-5; D might be TRBD1 (6 bases). CDR3 length: 13 residues. Germline V CDR1 and CDR2: GTSNPN, SVGIG (reference sequence). V lost 3 bases and J 6 bases, leaving 12 bases between the germline ends. CDR3 region: CAWRSQGSQPQHF. The CDR3 DNA sequence: TGTGCCTGGAGATCACAGGGAAGTCAGCCCCAGCATTTT.

This clone was detected a few times. The chain is built from TRBV3-1 (or the pseudogene TRBV3-2) and TRBJ2-7; 7 bases agree with TRBD2. Germline V gives CDR1 LGHDT, CDR2 YNNKEL (reference sequence). The CDR3 contains 15 residues. The junction had 4 bases not matched to a gene; V was cut back by 2 bases and J by 0 bases. CDR3 coding DNA: TGTGCCAGCAGCCAATCTAGCGGACCCTCCTACGAGCAGTACTTC. As protein: CASSQSSGPSYEQYF.

This clone was detected a few times. The V gene is TRBV18, the J gene TRBJ2-7; D gene uncertain. The CDR3 is 13 residues long. The V and J ends lost 3 bases and 0 bases respectively, with 6 bases between them. CDR1 is KGHSH and CDR2 is LQKENI in the germline V gene. This CDR3 is CASSPTSSYEQYF. In DNA form, the CDR3 reads TGTGCCAGCTCACCCACAAGCTCCTACGAGCAGTACTTC.

V is TRBV7-9 and J is TRBJ2-3; 14 bases agree with TRBD2. The CDR3 runs to 15 residues. CDR1 SEHNR and CDR2 FQNEAQ come from the germline V gene (reference sequence). J lost 4 bases, V lost 5 bases, and 2 bases had no gene match. CDR3 sequence (DNA): TGTGCCAGCAGCCAGGGACTAGCGGGGGCAGATACGCAGTATTTT. Translated, it gives CASSQGLAGADTQYF. The complete variable domain, with remaining parts taken from reference TRBV7-9 and TRBJ2-3, reads DTGVSQNPRHKITKRGQNVTFRCDPISEHNRLYWYRQTLGQGPEFLTYFQNEAQLEKSRLLSDRFSAERPKGSFSTLEIQRTEQGDSAMYLCASSQGLAGADTQYFGPGTRLTVL.

The chain is built from TRBV3-1 (or the pseudogene TRBV3-2) and TRBJ2-5; tentatively, D is TRBD1 (5 bases). Trimming cost V 0 bases and J 9 bases, with 14 bases left between them. This CDR3 contains 14 residues. CDR1 and CDR2 (germline): LGHDT, YNNKEL (reference sequence). Here the CDR3 DNA reads TGTGCCAGCAGCCAAGAAAGGGTTATAGGGGCCCAGTACTTC. This gives the protein CASSQERVIGAQYF.

V gene TRBV6-5 combines with J gene TRBJ2-5; D is possibly TRBD2 (6 bases). The CDR3 is 14 amino acids. V was pared by 6 bases and J by 1 base, with 12 bases between. The V gene's germline CDR1 is MNHEY and CDR2 SVGAGI. DNA of the CDR3: TGTGCCAGCAGCGCCCAGGGAGGCCAAGAGACCCAGTACTTC. Amino acids: CASSAQGGQETQYF.

Concerning this clone itself: In the same sample, other DNA sequences code for this CDR3. The gene calls are TRBV12-3 or TRBV12-4 and TRBJ2-2; D unclear. V was trimmed by 5 bases and J by 4 bases, leaving 2 bases between them. The CDR3 runs 11 residues. In DNA, the CDR3 is TGTGCCAGCAGTCGCACCGGGGAGCTGTTTTTT. It yields the protein CASSRTGELFF.

The V gene is TRBV7-2, the J gene TRBJ2-1; 12 bases are a match to TRBD2. Germline CDR1 SGHTA, CDR2 FQGNSA. After removal of 3 bases from V and 4 bases from J, the junction contained 1 base not matched to a gene. The CDR3 loop spans 15 amino acids. CDR3 protein: CASSFTSGGYNEQFF. The CDR3 bases are TGTGCCAGCAGCTTCACTAGCGGGGGGTACAATGAGCAGTTCTTC. The full variable domain, its missing parts supplied by reference TRBV7-2 and TRBJ2-1, is GAGVSQSPSNKVTEKGKDVELRCDPISGHTALYWYRQSLGQGLEFLIYFQGNSAPDKSGLPSDRFSAERTGGSVSTLTIQRTQQEDSAVYLCASSFTSGGYNEQFFGPGTRLTVL.

The chain uses TRBV27 and TRBJ1-6, with TRBD1 as a possible D gene (6 bases). This CDR3 is 15 amino acids long. Between the trimmed V and J ends, which lost 3 bases and 6 bases, there was a span of 12 bases. Per germline, CDR1 MNHEY and CDR2 SMNVEV (reference sequence). This chain's CDR3 is CASSLRDNFNSPLHF. The CDR3 DNA sequence: TGTGCCAGCAGTTTGAGGGACAACTTTAATTCACCCCTCCACTTT.

This clone was seen at least ten times. The same CDR3 is also encoded by other DNA sequences in this sample. The V call is TRBV2, the J call TRBJ2-7; 9 nucleotides line up with TRBD2. The germline gives CDR1 SNHLY, CDR2 FYNNEI. The trim removed 6 bases at V and 2 bases at J, leaving 5 bases unmatched. The CDR3 has 14 residues. This CDR3 reads CASSPSGRTYEQYF. CDR3 DNA: TGTGCCAGCAGCCCCAGCGGGAGGACCTACGAGCAGTACTTC.